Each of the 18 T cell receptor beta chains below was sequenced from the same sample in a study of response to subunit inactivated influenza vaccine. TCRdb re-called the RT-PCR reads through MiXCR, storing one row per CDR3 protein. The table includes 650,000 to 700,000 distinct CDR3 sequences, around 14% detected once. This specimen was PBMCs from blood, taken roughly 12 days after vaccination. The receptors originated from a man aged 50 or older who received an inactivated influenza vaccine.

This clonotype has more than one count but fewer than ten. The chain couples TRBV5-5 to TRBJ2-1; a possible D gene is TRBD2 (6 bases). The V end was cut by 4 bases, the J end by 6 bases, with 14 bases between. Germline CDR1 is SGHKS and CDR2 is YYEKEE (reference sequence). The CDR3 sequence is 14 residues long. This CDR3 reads CASSMGLILNEQFF. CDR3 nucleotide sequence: TGTGCCAGCAGCATGGGACTTATACTCAATGAGCAGTTCTTC.

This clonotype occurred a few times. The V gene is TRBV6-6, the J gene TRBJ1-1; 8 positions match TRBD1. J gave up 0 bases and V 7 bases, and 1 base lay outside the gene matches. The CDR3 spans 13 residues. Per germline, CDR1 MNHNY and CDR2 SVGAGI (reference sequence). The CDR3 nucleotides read TGTGCCAGCACGGACAGGGTGAACACTGAAGCTTTCTTT. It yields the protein CASTDRVNTEAFF.

The CDR3 region is CASSEAGTGDEKLFF. The CDR3 bases are TGTGCCAGCAGCGAAGCCGGGACAGGGGATGAAAAACTGTTTTTT. This chain connects TRBV5-6 to TRBJ1-4; 10 nucleotides agree with TRBD1. The V gene end was trimmed by 4 bases and the J gene end by 6 bases; junction bases not matched to a gene: 6. This CDR3 spans 15 amino acids. The germline gives CDR1 SGHDT, CDR2 YYEEEE.

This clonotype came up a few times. The CDR3 loop is CASSQDRLAGVTQYF. DNA for the CDR3: TGTGCCAGCAGCCAAGATAGGCTAGCGGGAGTCACGCAGTATTTT. The chain combines TRBV14 with TRBJ2-3; 10 positions match TRBD2. With 0 bases clipped from V and 9 bases from J, the junction kept 6 bases outside the gene matches. The germline CDR1 and CDR2 sequences are SGHDN and FVKESK. The CDR3 contains 15 residues.

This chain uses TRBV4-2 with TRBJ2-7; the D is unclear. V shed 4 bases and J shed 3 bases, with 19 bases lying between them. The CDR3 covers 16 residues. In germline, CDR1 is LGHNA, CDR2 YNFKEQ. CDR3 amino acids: CASSRVDGLILYEQYF. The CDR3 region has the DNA TGTGCCAGCAGCCGGGTTGACGGTCTGATTCTCTACGAGCAGTACTTC.

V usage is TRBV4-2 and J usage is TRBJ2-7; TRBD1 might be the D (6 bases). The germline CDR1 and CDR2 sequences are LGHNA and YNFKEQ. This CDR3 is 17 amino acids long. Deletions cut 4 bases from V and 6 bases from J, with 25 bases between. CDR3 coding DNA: TGTGCCAGCAGCCCAGGGGTTTGGGGGTCCAGTGCGCGCGAGCAGTACTTC. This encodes CASSPGVWGSSAREQYF.

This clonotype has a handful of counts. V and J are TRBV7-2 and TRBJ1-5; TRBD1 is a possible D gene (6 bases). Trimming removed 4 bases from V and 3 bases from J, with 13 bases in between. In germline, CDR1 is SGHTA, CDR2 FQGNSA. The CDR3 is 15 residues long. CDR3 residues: CASSSTGGLNQPQHF. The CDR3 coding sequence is TGTGCCAGCAGCTCGACTGGGGGCCTCAATCAGCCCCAGCATTTT.

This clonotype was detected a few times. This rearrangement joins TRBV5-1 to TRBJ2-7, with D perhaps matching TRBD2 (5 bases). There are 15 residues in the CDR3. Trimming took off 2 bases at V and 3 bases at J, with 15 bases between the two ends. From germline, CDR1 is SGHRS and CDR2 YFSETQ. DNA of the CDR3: TGCGCCAGCAGCTTAGACCCCAAACTAGGCTACGAGCAGTACTTC. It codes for CASSLDPKLGYEQYF.

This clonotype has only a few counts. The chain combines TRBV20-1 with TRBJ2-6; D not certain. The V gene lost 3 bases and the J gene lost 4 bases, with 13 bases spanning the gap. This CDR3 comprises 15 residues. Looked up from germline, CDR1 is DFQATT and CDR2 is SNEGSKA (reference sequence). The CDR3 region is CSASNTLVGANVLTF. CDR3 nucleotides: TGCAGTGCTAGTAATACGTTGGTGGGGGCCAACGTCCTGACTTTC.

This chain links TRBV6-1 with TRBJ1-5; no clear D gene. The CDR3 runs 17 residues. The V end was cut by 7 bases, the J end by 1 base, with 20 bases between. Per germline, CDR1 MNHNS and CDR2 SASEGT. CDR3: CASTNFRPARSNQPQHF. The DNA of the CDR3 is TGTGCCAGCACCAATTTTAGGCCGGCGAGGAGCAATCAGCCCCAGCATTTT.

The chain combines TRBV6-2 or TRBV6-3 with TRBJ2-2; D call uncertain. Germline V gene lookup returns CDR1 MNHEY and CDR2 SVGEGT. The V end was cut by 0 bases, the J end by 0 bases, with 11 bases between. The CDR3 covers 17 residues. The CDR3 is CASSYSRLVSNTGELFF. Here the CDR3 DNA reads TGTGCCAGCAGTTACTCGAGGCTAGTTTCGAACACCGGGGAGCTGTTTTTT.

CDR3 sequence reads: CASSLILGSSGANVLTF. CDR3 nucleotides: TGTGCCAGCAGTTTAATTCTCGGGTCCTCTGGGGCCAACGTCCTGACTTTC. J is TRBJ2-6 and V is TRBV28; D is unresolved. Germline CDR1 reads MDHEN; CDR2 reads SYDVKM. Trimming pared 2 bases from V and 0 bases from J, leaving 11 bases between. The CDR3 is made up of 17 amino acids.

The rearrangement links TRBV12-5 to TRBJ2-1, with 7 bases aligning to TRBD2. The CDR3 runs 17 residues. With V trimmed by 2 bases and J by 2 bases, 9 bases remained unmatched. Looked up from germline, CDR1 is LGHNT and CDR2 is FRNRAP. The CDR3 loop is CASGLRSGARAYNEQFF. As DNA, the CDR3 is TGTGCTAGTGGTTTGAGGAGCGGGGCCAGGGCCTACAATGAGCAGTTCTTC.

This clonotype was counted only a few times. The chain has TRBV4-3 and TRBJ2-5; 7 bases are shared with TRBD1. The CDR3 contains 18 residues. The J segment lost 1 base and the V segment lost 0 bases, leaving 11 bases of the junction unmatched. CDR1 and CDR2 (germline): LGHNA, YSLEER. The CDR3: CASSQDLMANRGQETQYF. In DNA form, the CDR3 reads TGCGCCAGCAGCCAAGATCTGATGGCGAACAGGGGCCAAGAGACCCAGTACTTC.

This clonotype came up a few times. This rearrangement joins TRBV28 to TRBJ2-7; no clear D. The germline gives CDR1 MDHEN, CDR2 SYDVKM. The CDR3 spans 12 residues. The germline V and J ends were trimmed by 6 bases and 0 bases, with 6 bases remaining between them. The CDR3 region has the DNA TGTGCCAGCAGGGCGGTCTCCTACGAGCAGTACTTC. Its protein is CASRAVSYEQYF.

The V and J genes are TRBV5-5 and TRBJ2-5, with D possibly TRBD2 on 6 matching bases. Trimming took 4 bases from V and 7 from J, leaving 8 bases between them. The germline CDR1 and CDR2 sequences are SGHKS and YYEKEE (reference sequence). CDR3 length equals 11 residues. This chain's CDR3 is CASSGGATQYF. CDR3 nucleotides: TGTGCCAGCAGCGGAGGGGCGACCCAGTACTTC.

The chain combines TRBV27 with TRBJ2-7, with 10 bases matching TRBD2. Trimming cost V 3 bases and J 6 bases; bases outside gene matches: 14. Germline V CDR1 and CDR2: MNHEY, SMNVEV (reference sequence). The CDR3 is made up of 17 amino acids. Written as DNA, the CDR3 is TGTGCCAGCAGTTTCCGGCTAGCGGGAGTTAGGCGGGCCGAGCAGTACTTC. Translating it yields CASSFRLAGVRRAEQYF.

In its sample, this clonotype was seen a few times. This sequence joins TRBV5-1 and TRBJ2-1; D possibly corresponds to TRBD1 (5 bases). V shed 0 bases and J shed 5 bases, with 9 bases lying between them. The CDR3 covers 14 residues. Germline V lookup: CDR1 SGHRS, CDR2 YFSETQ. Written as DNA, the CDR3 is TGCGCCAGCAGCTTGGGAGGACAACACAATGAGCAGTTCTTC. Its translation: CASSLGGQHNEQFF.